This T cell receptor (beta chain) emerged from a study of long-term antiretroviral therapy in people with HIV. Study overall: The oldest specimens predate the 2015 immediate-ART recommendation by about a decade.

Study results and limitations: Narrower CDR3 length ranges marked HIV repertoires relative to controls. Clonal expansions arising prior to ART prevailed in the repertoire at every time point.

The CDR3 sequence is 13 residues long. The germline CDR1 and CDR2 sequences are LNHDA and SQIVND (reference sequence). V was clipped by 4 bases and J by 7 bases, with 14 bases between them. With survey level as its setting, the immunoSEQ assay was v3.0. The method was immunoSEQ multiplex PCR; TCRdb's version includes in-frame clones alone and lacks a portion of them. The data contain about 26,000 clones, more than 70% of them seen just once; the ten biggest clones take up roughly 9%. In the case of this clone: What it binds is not known.

Without exception, participants with HIV were treated in the United States. This clonotype originated in a man aged 40-50 years with HIV. The source material was unsorted PBMCs, sampled 4.7 to 5 years after starting antiretroviral therapy. The rearrangement uses TRBV19 and TRBJ2-7, with D possibly TRBD1 on 5 matching bases. The CDR3 region is CASSTGQSWEQYF. DNA of the CDR3: TGTGCCAGTAGTACAGGACAATCGTGGGAGCAGTACTTC.